These 4 T cell receptor beta chains were sequenced from one sample in a study of lymphopenia after photon versus proton radiotherapy. Here immunoSEQ multiplex PCR was the method, and the copy in TCRdb shows in-frame clones only, minus some. The sample has 70,000 to 95,000 clones, approximately 82% seen once. The sequencing here drew on peripheral blood, taken from a patient treated with proton-based radiotherapy. The receptors shown here come from a man aged 60 to 69 with pancreatic cancer.

This clone was seen more than once but under ten times. The chain joins TRBV6-5 to TRBJ1-3, with no clear D. Trimming took 0 bases from V and 1 from J, leaving 10 bases between them. The CDR3 is 16 residues long. CDR1 and CDR2 (germline): MNHEY, SVGAGI. CDR3 DNA: TGTGCCAGCAGTTACTCGATGCTGCATTCTGGAAACACCATATATTTT. The encoded protein is CASSYSMLHSGNTIYF.

This clone was seen more than once but under ten times. This rearrangement joins TRBV15 to TRBJ2-2; D is uncertain. This CDR3 has 16 amino acids. Germline V gives CDR1 LNHNV, CDR2 YYDKDF (reference sequence). V was shortened by 8 bases and J by 3 bases, with 19 bases between the two germline ends. In nucleotides, the CDR3 is TGTGCCACCGATCCCGGCGGTTTAAGGGACACCGGGGAGCTGTTTTTT. The encoded protein is CATDPGGLRDTGELFF.

V gene TRBV28 combines with J gene TRBJ2-7; 10 nucleotides line up with TRBD2. CDR3 length equals 15 residues. With 10 bases clipped from V and 4 bases from J, the junction kept 13 bases outside the gene matches. Germline V gene lookup returns CDR1 MDHEN and CDR2 SYDVKM. The CDR3 sequence is CATLLAGGFGYEQYF. Written as DNA, the CDR3 is TGTGCCACCCTTTTAGCGGGAGGTTTTGGGTACGAGCAGTACTTC.

The chain has TRBV29-1 and TRBJ2-7; 13 bases align to TRBD2. Trimming at V came to 4 bases and at J to 6 bases, leaving 3 bases not matched to a gene. This CDR3 contains 13 residues. Germline V gene data show CDR1 as SQVTM and CDR2 as ANQGSEA. CDR3 protein: CSVAGTSGTEQYF. The CDR3 nucleotides read TGCAGCGTTGCCGGGACTAGCGGGACCGAGCAGTACTTC.